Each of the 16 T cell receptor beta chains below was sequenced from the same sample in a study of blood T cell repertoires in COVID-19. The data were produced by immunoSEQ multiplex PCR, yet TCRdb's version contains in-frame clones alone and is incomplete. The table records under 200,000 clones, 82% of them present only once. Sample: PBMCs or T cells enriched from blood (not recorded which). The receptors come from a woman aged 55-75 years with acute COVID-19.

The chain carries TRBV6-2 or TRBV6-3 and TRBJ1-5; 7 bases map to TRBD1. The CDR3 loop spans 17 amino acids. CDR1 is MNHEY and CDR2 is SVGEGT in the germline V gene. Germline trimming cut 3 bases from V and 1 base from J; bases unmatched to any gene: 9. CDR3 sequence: CASSYPPGGISNQPQHF. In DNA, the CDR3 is TGTGCCAGCAGTTATCCACCAGGGGGTATAAGCAATCAGCCCCAGCATTTT.

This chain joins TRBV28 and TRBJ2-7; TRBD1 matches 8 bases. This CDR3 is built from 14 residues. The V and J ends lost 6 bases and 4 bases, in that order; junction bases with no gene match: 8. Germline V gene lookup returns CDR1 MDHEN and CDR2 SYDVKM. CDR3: CASSHRQGIYEQYV. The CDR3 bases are TGTGCCAGCAGCCACCGACAGGGGATTTACGAGCAGTACGTC.

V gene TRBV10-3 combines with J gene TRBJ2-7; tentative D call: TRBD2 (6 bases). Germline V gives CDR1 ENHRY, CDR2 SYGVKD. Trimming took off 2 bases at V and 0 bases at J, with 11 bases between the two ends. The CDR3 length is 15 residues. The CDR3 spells CAISEGAGSSYEQYF. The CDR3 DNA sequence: TGTGCCATCAGTGAGGGGGCGGGAAGCTCCTACGAGCAGTACTTC.

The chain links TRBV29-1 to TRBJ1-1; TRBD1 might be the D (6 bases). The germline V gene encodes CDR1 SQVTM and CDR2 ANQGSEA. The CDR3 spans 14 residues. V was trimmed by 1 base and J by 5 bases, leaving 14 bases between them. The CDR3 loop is CSVEANRDSTEAFF. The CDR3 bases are TGCAGCGTTGAAGCCAACAGGGATTCAACTGAAGCTTTCTTT.

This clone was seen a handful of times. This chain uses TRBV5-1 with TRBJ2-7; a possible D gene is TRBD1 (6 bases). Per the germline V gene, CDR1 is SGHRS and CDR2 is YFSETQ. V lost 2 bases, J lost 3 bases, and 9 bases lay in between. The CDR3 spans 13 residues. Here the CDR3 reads CASSLLQGYEQYF. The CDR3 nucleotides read TGCGCCAGCAGCTTATTACAGGGCTACGAGCAGTACTTC.

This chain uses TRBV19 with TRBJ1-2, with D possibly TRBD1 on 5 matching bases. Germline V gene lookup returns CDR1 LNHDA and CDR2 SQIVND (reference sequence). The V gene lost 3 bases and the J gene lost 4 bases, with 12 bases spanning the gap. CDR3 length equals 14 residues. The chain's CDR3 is CASSILTDSYGYTF. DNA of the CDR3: TGTGCCAGTAGTATCTTGACAGACTCCTATGGCTACACCTTC.

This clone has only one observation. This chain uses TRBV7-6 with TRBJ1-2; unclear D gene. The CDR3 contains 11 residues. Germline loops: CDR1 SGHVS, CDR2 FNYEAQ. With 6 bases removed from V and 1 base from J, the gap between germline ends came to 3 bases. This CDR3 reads CASSYNYGYTF. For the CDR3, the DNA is TGTGCCAGCAGTTATAACTATGGCTACACCTTC. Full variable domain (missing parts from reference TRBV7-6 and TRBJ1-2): GAGVSQSPRYKVTKRGQDVALRCDPISGHVSLYWYRQALGQGPEFLTYFNYEAQQDKSGLPNDRFSAERPEGSISTLTIQRTEQRDSAMYRCASSYNYGYTFGSGTRLTVV.

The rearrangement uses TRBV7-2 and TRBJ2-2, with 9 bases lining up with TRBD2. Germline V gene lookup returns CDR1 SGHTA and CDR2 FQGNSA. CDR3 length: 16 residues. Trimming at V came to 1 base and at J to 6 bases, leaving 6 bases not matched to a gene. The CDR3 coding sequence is TGTGCCAGCAGCTTAGTTGGCGGGGGGGCATCCGGGGAGCTGTTTTTT. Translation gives CASSLVGGGASGELFF. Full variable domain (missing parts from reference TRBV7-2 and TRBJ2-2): GAGVSQSPSNKVTEKGKDVELRCDPISGHTALYWYRQSLGQGLEFLIYFQGNSAPDKSGLPSDRFSAERTGGSVSTLTIQRTQQEDSAVYLCASSLVGGGASGELFFGEGSRLTVL.

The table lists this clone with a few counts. This CDR3 is CASSHGTILSSYEQYF. Written as DNA, the CDR3 is TGTGCCAGCAGCCACGGGACTATCCTCAGCTCCTACGAGCAGTACTTC. This chain uses TRBV14 with TRBJ2-7; TRBD2 matches 7 bases. Germline V gives CDR1 SGHDN, CDR2 FVKESK. Trimming cost V 3 bases and J 0 bases; bases outside gene matches: 8. This CDR3 is built from 16 residues.

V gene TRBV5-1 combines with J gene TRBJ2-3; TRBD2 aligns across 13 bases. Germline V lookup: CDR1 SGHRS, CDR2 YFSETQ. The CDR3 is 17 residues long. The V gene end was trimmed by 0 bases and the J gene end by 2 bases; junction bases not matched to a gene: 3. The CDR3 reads CASSLGLAGGYTDTQYF. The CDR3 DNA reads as TGCGCCAGCAGCTTGGGACTAGCGGGAGGATACACAGATACGCAGTATTTT.

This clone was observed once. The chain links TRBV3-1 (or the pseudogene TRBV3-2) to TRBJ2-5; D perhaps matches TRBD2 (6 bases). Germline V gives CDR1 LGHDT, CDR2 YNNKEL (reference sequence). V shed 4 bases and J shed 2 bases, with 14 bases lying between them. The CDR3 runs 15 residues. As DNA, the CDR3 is TGTGCCAGCAGCCGAGGGCGGGGATCGCAAGAGACCCAGTACTTC. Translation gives CASSRGRGSQETQYF.

The CDR3 sequence: CASSGQEGDYEQYF. The CDR3 DNA reads TGTGCCAGTAGTGGACAGGAGGGGGACTACGAGCAGTACTTC. V usage is TRBV19 and J usage is TRBJ2-7, with D possibly matching TRBD1 (7 bases). Trimming shortened V by 5 bases and J by 3 bases, and 14 bases separated the two germline ends. CDR3 length: 14 amino acids. Germline V gene lookup returns CDR1 LNHDA and CDR2 SQIVND (reference sequence).

The CDR3 nucleotides read TGTGCCAGCAGCGAGACAGGGGGCGCCGTGACAGATACGCAGTATTTT. It encodes CASSETGGAVTDTQYF. The chain links TRBV7-2 to TRBJ2-3; 10 bases align to TRBD1. In germline, CDR1 is SGHTA, CDR2 FQGNSA. The CDR3 is made up of 16 amino acids. Germline trimming cut 5 bases from V and 3 bases from J; bases unmatched to any gene: 8.

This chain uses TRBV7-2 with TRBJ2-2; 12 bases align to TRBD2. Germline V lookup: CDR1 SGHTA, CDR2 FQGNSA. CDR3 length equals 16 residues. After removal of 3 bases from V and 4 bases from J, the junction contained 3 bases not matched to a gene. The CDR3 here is CASSLTSGSLTGELFF. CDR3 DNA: TGTGCCAGCAGCTTGACTAGCGGGAGCCTCACCGGGGAGCTGTTTTTT.

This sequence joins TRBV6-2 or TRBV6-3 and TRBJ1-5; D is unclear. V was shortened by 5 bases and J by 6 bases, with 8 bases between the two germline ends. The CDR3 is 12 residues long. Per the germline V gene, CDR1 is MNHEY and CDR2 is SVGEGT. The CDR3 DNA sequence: TGTGCCAGCAGTAGCGAAGGTCAGCCCCAGCATTTT. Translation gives CASSSEGQPQHF.

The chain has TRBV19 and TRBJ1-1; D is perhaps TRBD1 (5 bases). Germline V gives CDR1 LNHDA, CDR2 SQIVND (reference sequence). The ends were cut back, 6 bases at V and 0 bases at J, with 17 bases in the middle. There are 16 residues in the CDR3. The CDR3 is CASRQFRVSMNTEAFF. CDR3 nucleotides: TGTGCCAGTAGACAGTTCAGGGTGTCCATGAACACTGAAGCTTTCTTT.